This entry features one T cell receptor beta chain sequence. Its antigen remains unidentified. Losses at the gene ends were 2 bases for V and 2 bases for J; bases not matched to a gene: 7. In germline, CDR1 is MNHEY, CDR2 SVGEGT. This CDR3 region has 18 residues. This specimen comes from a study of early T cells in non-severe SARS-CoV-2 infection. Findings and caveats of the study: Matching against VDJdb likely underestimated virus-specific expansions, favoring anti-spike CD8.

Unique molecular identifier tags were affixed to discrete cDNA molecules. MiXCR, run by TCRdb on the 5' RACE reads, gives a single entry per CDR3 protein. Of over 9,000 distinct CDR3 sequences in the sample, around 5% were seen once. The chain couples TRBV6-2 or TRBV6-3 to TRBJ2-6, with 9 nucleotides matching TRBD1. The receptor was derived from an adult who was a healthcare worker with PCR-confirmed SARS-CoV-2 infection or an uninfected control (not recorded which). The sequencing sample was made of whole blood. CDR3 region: CASSYLTGTGTGANVLTF. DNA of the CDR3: TGTGCCAGCAGTTACCTAACCGGGACAGGGACTGGGGCCAACGTCCTGACTTTC.